This TCR beta chain was recovered during a study of T cells in Graves' hyperthyroidism and ophthalmopathy. General study points: Blood held most thyroid clonotypes expanded above 0.001 frequency.

At least ten counts were recorded for this clonotype. Its antigen is undetermined. TCR beta CDR3 region amplification was performed from RNA transcripts. The TCR CDR3 first-round RT-PCR relied on the HTBI primer set. Via MiXCR, TCRdb re-called the multiplex PCR reads, giving one row per CDR3 protein. The table lists about 300,000 distinct CDR3 sequences, approximately 14% of them singletons. This CDR3 is built from 15 residues. Germline CDR1 reads SNHLY; CDR2 reads FYNNEI. Trimming cost V 8 bases and J 0 bases, with 14 bases left between them. These patients, aged 18 to 65, had recently diagnosed hyperthyroidism lasting under 2 months. The study left out patients who had uncontrolled infection, other autoimmune disease, pregnancy or lactation. Diagnostic assessment was based on clinical symptoms, serum thyroxine and TRAb, thyroid ultrasound and orbital computed tomography.

Source material: blood. The chain combines TRBV2 with TRBJ1-3; the D is unclear. This sequence originates from a woman aged 40 to 49 with Graves' hyperthyroidism. The CDR3 loop reads CASLTRGISGNTIYF. The CDR3 DNA is TGTGCCAGCCTGACGCGGGGAATCTCTGGAAACACCATATATTTT.